This T cell receptor beta chain was sequenced during a study of CD8+CD57+ T cells in acquired aplastic anemia. Study background: Mean yield of DNA from sorted CD4+ and CD8+ cells was approximately 3 ug.

This clonotype has a count of ten or more. Profiling of TCR beta VDJ combinations and CDR3 sequences used genomic DNA as template. TCRdb re-analysed the reads in MiXCR, keeping a single row per CDR3 protein. The sample has some 190,000 distinct CDR3 sequences, less than 55% seen once. CDR3 length: 13 amino acids. V was clipped by 4 bases and J by 0 bases, with 7 bases between them. CDR1 and CDR2 from the germline V gene are DFQATT and SNEGSKA (reference sequence). This receptor was identified in a human donor in good health. The specimen was sorted CD4+, CD8+, or CD8+CD57+ T cells (not recorded which) from PBMCs. The chain combines TRBV20-1 with TRBJ1-5; D ambiguous. This chain's CDR3 is CSATGDSNQPQHF. The CDR3 region has the DNA TGCAGTGCTACGGGTGATAGCAATCAGCCCCAGCATTTT.